These T cell receptor beta chains were read from a single sample in a study of T cells in Graves' hyperthyroidism and ophthalmopathy. TCRdb called the multiplex PCR reads again in MiXCR, with one record for every CDR3 protein. The table lists about 260,000 distinct CDR3 sequences, 15% to 20% of them singletons. The specimen sequenced was blood. The source of these receptors is a woman between 18 and 29 years old with Graves' ophthalmopathy. CDR3s include the opening cysteine and the closing phenylalanine or tryptophan. D genes are given only for firm matches. Clone size appears in some rows only: once, few, many, or a class for an expanded clone.

clone_size,v_call,d_call,j_call,cdr3_aa,cdr3_nt
few,TRBV6-1,TRBD1,TRBJ1-6,CASSYRETGAPLHF,TGTGCCAGCAGTTACCGCGAGACAGGGGCCCCCCTCCACTTT
many,TRBV20-1,TRBD2,TRBJ2-7,CSATRSSGGAYEQYF,TGCAGTGCCACAAGGAGTTCGGGGGGGGCTTACGAGCAGTACTTC
many,TRBV27,.,TRBJ2-7,CASVSYEQYF,TGTGCCAGCGTCTCCTACGAGCAGTACTTC
many,TRBV2,.,TRBJ1-1,CASRARRDGGTEAFF,TGTGCCAGCAGAGCCCGGAGGGATGGAGGCACTGAAGCTTTCTTT
.,TRBV6-8,.,TRBJ1-2,CASSYASANYGYTF,TGTGCCAGCAGTTACGCGTCAGCTAACTATGGCTACACCTTC
many,TRBV4-2,.,TRBJ2-7,CASSQDRRVEQYF,TGTGCCAGCAGCCAAGATCGGAGGGTAGAGCAGTACTTC
many,TRBV7-9,.,TRBJ2-7,CASSFERHEQYF,TGTGCCAGCAGCTTCGAAAGACACGAGCAGTACTTC
many,TRBV7-9,.,TRBJ1-2,CASGTADRGYTF,TGTGCCAGCGGGACGGCTGACCGCGGCTACACCTTC
many,TRBV27,.,TRBJ2-7,CASSLAPEITYEQYF,TGTGCCAGCAGCCTAGCCCCCGAAATAACCTACGAGCAGTACTTC
many,TRBV20-1,.,TRBJ2-3,CSASTDTQYF,TGCAGTGCTAGCACAGATACGCAGTATTTT
many,TRBV7-2,TRBD1,TRBJ2-7,CASSLDRMAYEQYF,TGTGCCAGCAGCTTGGACAGGATGGCCTACGAGCAGTACTTC
many,TRBV27,TRBD1,TRBJ1-2,CASSPSGGGNYGYTF,TGTGCCAGCAGCCCGTCAGGGGGCGGAAACTATGGCTACACCTTC
many,TRBV7-9,.,TRBJ2-2,CASSRSRTTGELFF,TGTGCCAGCAGCCGTAGCAGAACCACCGGGGAGCTGTTTTTT
many,TRBV7-2,TRBD1,TRBJ2-1,CASSYTGVPYNEQFF,TGTGCCAGCAGCTATACAGGGGTCCCCTACAATGAGCAGTTCTTC
.,TRBV28,TRBD2,TRBJ2-5,CASNPTVRTSGAGETQYF,TGTGCCAGCAACCCAACGGTGAGGACTAGCGGGGCCGGGGAGACCCAGTACTTC
many,TRBV5-6,.,TRBJ2-1,CASSLALGTTGGYNEQFF,TGTGCCAGCAGCTTGGCGTTGGGGACAACCGGTGGATACAATGAGCAGTTCTTC
.,TRBV3-1,TRBD2,TRBJ2-5,CASSQPIGGGLAGFRETQYF,TGTGCCAGCAGCCAACCGATCGGAGGGGGCCTAGCGGGGTTCAGAGAGACCCAGTACTTC
many,TRBV3-1,TRBD1,TRBJ2-1,CASSRGTVGEQFF,TGTGCCAGCAGCCGAGGGACAGTGGGTGAGCAGTTCTTC
many,TRBV2,.,TRBJ2-5,CASGTQETQYF,TGTGCCAGCGGCACGCAAGAGACCCAGTACTTC
.,TRBV20-1,.,TRBJ2-7,CSARPGQGGSSYEQYF,TGCAGTGCTAGACCCGGACAGGGAGGGAGCTCCTACGAGCAGTACTTC
.,TRBV9,.,TRBJ2-7,CASSPFKQGYEQYF,TGTGCCAGCAGCCCTTTTAAACAGGGCTACGAGCAGTACTTC
many,TRBV3-1,.,TRBJ1-6,CASSQDNWGSPLHF,TGTGCCAGCAGCCAAGATAATTGGGGTTCACCCCTCCACTTT
many,TRBV27,TRBD1,TRBJ2-7,CASSFKTGAYEQYF,TGTGCCAGCAGTTTTAAGACAGGGGCCTACGAGCAGTACTTC
many,TRBV28,TRBD2,TRBJ2-3,CASSKAGDWTDTQYF,TGTGCCAGCAGTAAGGCGGGAGATTGGACAGATACGCAGTATTTT
many,TRBV25-1,.,TRBJ2-1,CASSEEGRVGQFF,TGTGCCAGCAGTGAGGAGGGCAGGGTAGGGCAGTTCTTC
many,TRBV29-1,.,TRBJ2-1,CSAYITSYNEQFF,TGCAGCGCGTATATTACCTCCTACAATGAGCAGTTCTTC
few,TRBV6-4,.,TRBJ2-1,CASSVTRQYNEQFF,TGTGCCAGCAGTGTTACTCGGCAGTACAATGAGCAGTTCTTC
many,TRBV27,TRBD2,TRBJ2-6,CASSPSAGTISGANVLTF,TGTGCCAGCAGCCCTTCAGCGGGAACGATCTCTGGGGCCAACGTCCTGACTTTC
many,TRBV6-1,TRBD1,TRBJ1-5,CASSPPDRGPINQPQHF,TGTGCCAGCAGTCCACCGGACAGGGGGCCTATCAATCAGCCCCAGCATTTT
.,TRBV10-2,.,TRBJ2-1,CASSESGLASGNEQFF,TGCGCCAGCAGTGAGTCAGGGCTAGCGTCTGGCAATGAGCAGTTCTTC
many,TRBV5-5,TRBD2,TRBJ2-3,CASSLVGLAEHTDTQYF,TGTGCCAGCAGCTTGGTCGGACTAGCGGAACACACAGATACGCAGTATTTT
.,TRBV19,.,TRBJ2-1,CASKTGEVLGNEQFF,TGTGCCAGTAAAACAGGGGAGGTATTAGGGAATGAGCAGTTCTTC
many,TRBV11-2,TRBD2,TRBJ2-3,CASSPGRSGGGTDTQYF,TGTGCCAGCAGCCCCGGTCGGAGCGGGGGGGGTACAGATACGCAGTATTTT
many,TRBV5-1,TRBD1,TRBJ1-2,CASSPRAGTVAYYGYTF,TGCGCCAGCAGCCCCAGGGCCGGGACAGTCGCTTACTATGGCTACACCTTC
many,TRBV3-1,.,TRBJ1-5,CASSQGDNQPQHF,TGTGCCAGCAGCCAAGGGGATAATCAGCCCCAGCATTTT
.,TRBV9,TRBD2,TRBJ2-4,CASSVGAGVSKNIQYF,TGTGCCAGCAGCGTAGGAGCGGGAGTGAGCAAAAACATTCAGTACTTC
many,TRBV7-8,TRBD2,TRBJ2-3,CASSLQREGRDTQYF,TGTGCCAGCAGCTTACAGCGGGAGGGCCGAGATACGCAGTATTTT
many,TRBV28,.,TRBJ2-6,CASSFEHSGANVLTF,TGTGCCAGCAGTTTTGAGCACTCTGGGGCCAACGTCCTGACTTTC
many,TRBV7-9,.,TRBJ2-3,CASSLGVQSTDTQYF,TGTGCCAGCAGCTTAGGAGTCCAGAGCACAGATACGCAGTATTTT
few,TRBV6-2/TRBV6-3,TRBD1,TRBJ1-5,CASRATPGTGGSRQPQHF,TGTGCCAGCAGAGCTACCCCCGGGACAGGGGGAAGTCGGCAGCCCCAGCATTTT
many,TRBV30,TRBD1,TRBJ1-1,CAWSVTTINRGSTEAFF,TGTGCCTGGAGTGTAACTACGATTAACAGGGGGTCCACTGAAGCTTTCTTT